The present TCR beta chain was sequenced within a study of blood T cells in healthy people across ages. General observations from the study: In long-lived donors, naive CD4+ cell counts and diversity exceeded those of aged donors.

Concerning this clonotype: The antigen is undetermined.

Losses at the gene ends were 2 bases for V and 6 bases for J; bases not matched to a gene: 7. This CDR3 spans 15 amino acids. Germline V CDR1 and CDR2: MNHEY, SVGEGT. Using a J-beta primer mix together with a sample-barcoded 5' primer, a second PCR was run for about 7 to 12 cycles. TCRdb recomputed calls from the 5' RACE reads with MiXCR, one row per CDR3 protein. Of 1.5 million to 2 million distinct CDR3 sequences listed, roughly a third are singletons. The clonotype originates from a woman in her 30s in good health. Sequencing was carried out using blood. The chain has TRBV6-2 or TRBV6-3 and TRBJ1-5; 7 positions agree with TRBD1. The CDR3 nucleotides are TGTGCCAGCAGTTACCAAAAGACAGGGACTCAGCCCCAGCATTTT. As protein: CASSYQKTGTQPQHF.